What follows is one T cell receptor beta chain and its context. Per the original methods: Amplified reference gene primers provided the basis for estimating nucleated cell counts. Data came from immunoSEQ multiplex PCR; TCRdb stores just in-frame clones and leaves some out. The DNA gave D and trimming, while V, J and clone size come from that table. The table shows some 58,000 clones, with approximately 88% occurring only once. The data are from a study of blood T cell repertoires in COVID-19. As for the study in general: Samples came from the United States, Italy and Spain, spanning acute and convalescent COVID-19. The cDNA or gDNA used as material had been derived from T cells, B-cell-depleted T cells, or PBMCs.

The CDR3 is 15 residues long. J gave up 4 bases and V 1 base, and 2 bases lay outside the gene matches. Germline V gene data show CDR1 as LGHDT and CDR2 as YNNKEL (reference sequence). This receptor was identified in a human donor in a cohort sampled during active COVID-19. Sequenced sample: peripheral blood. The chain recombines TRBV3-1 (or the pseudogene TRBV3-2) with TRBJ2-1; 9 positions agree with TRBD1. CDR3 sequence reads: CASSQGGQGYNEQFF. The CDR3 region has the DNA TGTGCCAGCAGCCAAGGGGGACAGGGTTACAATGAGCAGTTCTTC.